Below, 22 T cell receptor beta chains from the same sample are listed, as sequenced in a study of blood T cell repertoires in COVID-19. Assay: immunoSEQ multiplex PCR; the TCRdb copy retains only in-frame clones and omits some. This table holds about 88,000 clones, over 75% found once. The source material was peripheral blood. Receptors were obtained from a woman of 80 years or more with acute or convalescent COVID-19.

The V gene is TRBV13, the J gene TRBJ1-6; D unclear. Trimming cost V 5 bases and J 10 bases, with 9 bases left between them. The germline V gene encodes CDR1 PRHDT and CDR2 FYEKMQ (reference sequence). The CDR3 totals 12 residues. The CDR3 bases are TGTGCCAGCAGCCTACTTGAGTCACCCCTCCACTTT. It specifies CASSLLESPLHF.

CDR3 coding DNA: TGTGCCAGCTCAACCTTATGGACAGGGGGCAATGAGCAGTTCTTC. Protein: CASSTLWTGGNEQFF. This sequence joins TRBV18 and TRBJ2-1; 10 nucleotides match TRBD1. The CDR3 extends over 15 amino acids. V dropped 5 bases and J dropped 6; count of bases not matched to a gene: 7. CDR1 KGHSH and CDR2 LQKENI come from the germline V gene.

The rearrangement joins TRBV5-1 to TRBJ2-1, with D possibly being TRBD2 (5 bases). Trimming pared 0 bases from V and 8 bases from J, leaving 15 bases between. This CDR3 has 15 amino acids. Germline V CDR1 and CDR2: SGHRS, YFSETQ. The CDR3 region is CASSLDGVLKDEQFF. CDR3 sequence (DNA): TGCGCCAGCAGCTTGGACGGGGTCCTTAAGGATGAGCAGTTCTTC.

The chain is built from TRBV5-4 and TRBJ2-2, with D tentatively TRBD1 (5 bases). V lost 4 bases, J lost 4 bases, and 17 bases lay in between. The CDR3 loop spans 16 amino acids. CDR1 and CDR2 (germline): SGHNT, YYREEE (reference sequence). The CDR3: CASSKAMTVLTGELFF. CDR3 DNA sequence: TGTGCCAGCAGCAAAGCCATGACAGTCCTCACCGGGGAGCTGTTTTTT.

The chain has TRBV6-2 or TRBV6-3 and TRBJ2-5, with TRBD2 identical over 10 bases. The CDR3 loop spans 15 amino acids. Germline CDR1 is MNHEY and CDR2 is SVGEGT. Losses at the gene ends were 4 bases for V and 1 base for J; bases not matched to a gene: 3. CDR3: CASSSWTSGQETQYF. The CDR3 nucleotides are TGTGCCAGCAGTTCGTGGACTAGCGGCCAAGAGACCCAGTACTTC.

The genes are TRBV4-3 and TRBJ2-1; 8 nucleotides match TRBD2. Germline values: CDR1 LGHNA, CDR2 YSLEER. This CDR3 region has 17 residues. V lost 4 bases and J lost 0; bases outside the gene matches: 8. The CDR3 here is CASSRGIAGSSYNEQFF. As DNA, the CDR3 is TGCGCCAGCAGCCGAGGAATAGCGGGGAGCTCCTACAATGAGCAGTTCTTC.

This chain uses TRBV3-1 (or the pseudogene TRBV3-2) with TRBJ2-1; 12 bases map to TRBD2. The length of the CDR3 is 15 residues. J lost 8 bases, V lost 1 base, and 3 bases had no gene match. Germline V gene data show CDR1 as LGHDT and CDR2 as YNNKEL (reference sequence). CDR3 loop: CASSQGTSGDDEQFF. As DNA, the CDR3 is TGTGCCAGCAGCCAAGGGACTAGCGGGGACGATGAGCAGTTCTTC.

This rearrangement joins TRBV30 to TRBJ1-6; D unclear. CDR1 is GTSNPN and CDR2 is SVGIG in the germline V gene (reference sequence). The CDR3 is 14 amino acids. V lost 5 bases to trimming and J lost 7 bases, with 15 bases between them. As DNA, the CDR3 is TGTGCCTGGGTCGACCTCAACGGGAATTCACCCCTCCACTTT. Translated, it gives CAWVDLNGNSPLHF.

The rearrangement links TRBV11-2 to TRBJ1-5; D is ambiguous. The germline V and J ends were trimmed by 3 bases and 2 bases, with 11 bases remaining between them. The V gene's germline CDR1 is SGHAT and CDR2 FQNNGV. This CDR3 comprises 15 residues. CDR3 loop: CASSFNGQGNQPQHF. DNA for the CDR3: TGTGCCAGCAGCTTTAACGGTCAGGGCAATCAGCCCCAGCATTTT.

The chain carries TRBV20-1 and TRBJ1-5; maybe TRBD1 (6 bases). From germline, CDR1 is DFQATT and CDR2 SNEGSKA (reference sequence). CDR3 length: 15 residues. Trimming removed 3 bases from V and 2 bases from J, with 14 bases in between. The CDR3: CSASLMGAGNQPQHF. Here the CDR3 DNA reads TGCAGTGCTAGTCTTATGGGGGCCGGCAATCAGCCCCAGCATTTT.

The chain links TRBV7-9 to TRBJ1-4; D perhaps matches TRBD1 (5 bases). From germline, CDR1 is SEHNR and CDR2 FQNEAQ (reference sequence). CDR3 length: 15 amino acids. V was clipped by 1 base and J by 5 bases, with 11 bases between them. The CDR3 DNA follows: TGTGCCAGCAGCTTAGGACGGACAATCAATGAAAAACTGTTTTTT. Its protein is CASSLGRTINEKLFF.

The chain employs TRBV18 and TRBJ1-3, with 7 bases identical to TRBD1. Trimming at V came to 8 bases and at J to 0 bases, leaving 4 bases not matched to a gene. This CDR3 comprises 14 residues. Germline loops: CDR1 KGHSH, CDR2 LQKENI. This CDR3 is CASHGTVSGNTIYF. CDR3 coding DNA: TGTGCCAGCCACGGGACAGTCTCTGGAAACACCATATATTTT.

The rearrangement uses TRBV7-2 and TRBJ1-5; D not certain. The CDR3 has 14 residues. Germline V lookup: CDR1 SGHTA, CDR2 FQGNSA. V dropped 2 bases and J dropped 4 bases, with 9 bases sitting between them. CDR3 nucleotides: TGTGCCAGCAGCTTAAGGACGGGGAATCAGCCCCAGCATTTT. Translating gives CASSLRTGNQPQHF.

The gene calls are TRBV5-1 and TRBJ2-3; 10 bases align to TRBD1. J was trimmed by 0 bases and V by 0 bases; bases with no gene match: 1. The CDR3 extends over 16 amino acids. Germline values: CDR1 SGHRS, CDR2 YFSETQ. Here the CDR3 reads CASSLGDRGSTDTQYF. The CDR3 bases are TGCGCCAGCAGCTTGGGGGACAGGGGAAGCACAGATACGCAGTATTTT.

This chain uses TRBV6-1 with TRBJ2-1, with D possibly TRBD1 on 6 matching bases. Germline V gene sequence: CDR1 MNHNS, CDR2 SASEGT. The CDR3 extends over 17 amino acids. V dropped 1 base and J dropped 1 base, with 14 bases sitting between them. CDR3 sequence reads: CASSEGAGTKSYNEQFF. The CDR3 DNA sequence: TGTGCCAGCAGTGAAGGAGCCGGGACAAAGTCCTACAATGAGCAGTTCTTC.

Here the CDR3 reads CASSFGTKPYGYTF. The DNA of the CDR3 is TGTGCCAGTAGTTTCGGGACAAAACCCTATGGCTACACCTTC. V and J are TRBV19 and TRBJ1-2; possibly TRBD1 for D (6 bases). V lost 5 bases to trimming and J lost 4 bases, with 14 bases between them. The CDR3 contains 14 residues. Germline lookup yields CDR1 LNHDA and CDR2 SQIVND (reference sequence).

The chain recombines TRBV4-3 with TRBJ2-7, with TRBD2 matching 7 bases. Germline V gene sequence: CDR1 LGHNA, CDR2 YSLEER. V shed 11 bases, J shed 6 bases, and the junction held 16 bases outside the gene matches. This CDR3 is built from 14 residues. The DNA of the CDR3 is TGCGCCTCCTCGGGGGGAGGCCTTGGGACCGAGCAGTACTTC. Translation: CASSGGGLGTEQYF.

The chain recombines TRBV29-1 with TRBJ1-4; a weak D match, TRBD1 (5 bases). The CDR3 sequence is 12 residues long. Germline V gene data show CDR1 as SQVTM and CDR2 as ANQGSEA. V was trimmed by 4 bases and J by 4 bases, leaving 7 bases between them. CDR3 sequence: CSVAGGNEKLFF. CDR3 DNA: TGCAGCGTTGCCGGGGGTAATGAAAAACTGTTTTTT.

The chain links TRBV7-2 to TRBJ1-3; TRBD1 is a possible D gene (6 bases). Trimming took off 3 bases at V and 2 bases at J, with 11 bases between the two ends. CDR3 length equals 15 residues. Germline CDR1 SGHTA, CDR2 FQGNSA. The CDR3 DNA is TGTGCCAGCAGCTTGGACAGATTACCTGGAAACACCATATATTTT. It is translated as CASSLDRLPGNTIYF.

The chain carries TRBV20-1 and TRBJ1-1; D not resolved. The germline CDR1 and CDR2 sequences are DFQATT and SNEGSKA (reference sequence). V was pared by 6 bases and J by 7 bases, with 12 bases between. There are 11 residues in the CDR3. In DNA, the CDR3 is TGCAGTGCCGGAGGACGCGGTGAAGCTTTCTTT. Translating gives CSAGGRGEAFF.

This chain joins TRBV28 and TRBJ2-1; 16 nucleotides align to TRBD2. The CDR3 has 15 residues. Germline V gene sequence: CDR1 MDHEN, CDR2 SYDVKM. V shed 6 bases and J 14 bases; nucleotides not matched to a gene: 10. CDR3 bases: TGTGCCAGCAGCGCGGGACTAGCGGGAGGGCCCGTCGAGTTCTTC. Translating it yields CASSAGLAGGPVEFF.

J is TRBJ1-3 and V is TRBV12-5; the D gene is possibly TRBD1 (6 bases). Germline V gives CDR1 LGHNT, CDR2 FRNRAP. The length of the CDR3 is 14 residues. V was shortened by 4 bases and J by 4 bases, with 11 bases between the two germline ends. The CDR3 sequence is CASGSRGYGNTIYF. The CDR3 DNA sequence: TGTGCTAGTGGTTCCAGGGGTTACGGAAACACCATATATTTT. Filled out from reference TRBV12-5 and TRBJ1-3, the complete variable domain reads DARVTQTPRHKVTEMGQEVTMRCQPILGHNTVFWYRQTMMQGLELLAYFRNRAPLDDSGMPKDRFSAEMPDATLATLKIQPSEPRDSAVYFCASGSRGYGNTIYFGEGSWLTVV.